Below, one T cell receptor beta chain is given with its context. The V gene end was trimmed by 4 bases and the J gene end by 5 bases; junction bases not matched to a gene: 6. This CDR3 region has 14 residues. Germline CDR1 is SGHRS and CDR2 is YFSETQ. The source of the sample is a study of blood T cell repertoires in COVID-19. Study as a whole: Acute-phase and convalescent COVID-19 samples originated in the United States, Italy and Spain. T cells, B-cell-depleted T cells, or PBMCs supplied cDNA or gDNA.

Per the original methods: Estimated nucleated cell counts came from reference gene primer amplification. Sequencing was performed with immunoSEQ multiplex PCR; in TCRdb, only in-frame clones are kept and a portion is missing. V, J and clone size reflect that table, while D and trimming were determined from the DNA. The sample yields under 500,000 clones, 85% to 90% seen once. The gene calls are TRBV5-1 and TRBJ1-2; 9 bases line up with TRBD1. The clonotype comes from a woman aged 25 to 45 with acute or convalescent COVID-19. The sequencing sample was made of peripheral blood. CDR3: CASSHTGGLYGYTF. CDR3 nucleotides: TGCGCCAGCAGCCACACAGGGGGCTTATATGGCTACACCTTC.